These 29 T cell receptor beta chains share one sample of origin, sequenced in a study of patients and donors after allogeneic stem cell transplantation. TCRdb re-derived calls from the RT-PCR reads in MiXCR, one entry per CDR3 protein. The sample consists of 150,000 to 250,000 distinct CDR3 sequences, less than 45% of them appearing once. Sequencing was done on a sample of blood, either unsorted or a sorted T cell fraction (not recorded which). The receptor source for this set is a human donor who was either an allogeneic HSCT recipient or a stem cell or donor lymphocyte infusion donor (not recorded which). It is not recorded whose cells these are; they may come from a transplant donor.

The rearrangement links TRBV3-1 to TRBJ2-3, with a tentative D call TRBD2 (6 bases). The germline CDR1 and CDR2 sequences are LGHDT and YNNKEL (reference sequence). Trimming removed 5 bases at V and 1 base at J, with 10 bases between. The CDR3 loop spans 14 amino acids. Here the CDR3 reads CASSSLAGTDTQYF. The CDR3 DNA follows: TGTGCCAGCAGCTCCTTAGCGGGCACAGATACGCAGTATTTT.

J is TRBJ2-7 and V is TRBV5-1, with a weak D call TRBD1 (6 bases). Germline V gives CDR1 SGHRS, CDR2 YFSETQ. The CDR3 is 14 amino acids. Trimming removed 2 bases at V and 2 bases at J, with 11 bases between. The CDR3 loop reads CASSFGSGAYEQYF. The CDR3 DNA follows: TGCGCCAGCAGCTTCGGGTCAGGGGCCTACGAGCAGTACTTC.

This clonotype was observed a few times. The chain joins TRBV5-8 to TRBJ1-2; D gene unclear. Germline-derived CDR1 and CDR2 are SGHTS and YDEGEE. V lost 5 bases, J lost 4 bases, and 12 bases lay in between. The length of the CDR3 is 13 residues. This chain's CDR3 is CASSSGLGYGYTF. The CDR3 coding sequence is TGTGCCAGCAGTTCCGGGCTGGGCTATGGCTACACCTTC.

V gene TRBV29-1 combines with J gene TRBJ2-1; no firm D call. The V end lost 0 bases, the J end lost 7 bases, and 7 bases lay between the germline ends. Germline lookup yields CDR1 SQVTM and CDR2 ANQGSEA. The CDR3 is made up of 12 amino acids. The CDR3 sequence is CSVEDYGNEQFF. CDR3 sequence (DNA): TGCAGCGTTGAAGATTATGGGAATGAGCAGTTCTTC.

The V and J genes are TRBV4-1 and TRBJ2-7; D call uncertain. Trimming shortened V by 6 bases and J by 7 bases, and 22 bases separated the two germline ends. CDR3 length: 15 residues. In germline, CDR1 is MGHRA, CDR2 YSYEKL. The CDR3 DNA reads TGCGCCAGCAGTCCAAGAACCCCCCCCGCCTCGGAGCAGTACTTC. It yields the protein CASSPRTPPASEQYF.

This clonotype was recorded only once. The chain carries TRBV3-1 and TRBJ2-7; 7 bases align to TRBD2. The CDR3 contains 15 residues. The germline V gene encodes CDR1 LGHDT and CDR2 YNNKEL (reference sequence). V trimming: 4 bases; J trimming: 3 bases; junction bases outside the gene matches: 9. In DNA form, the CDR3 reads TGTGCCAGCAGCCTATTAAGCGGGACCTTCTACGAGCAGTACTTC. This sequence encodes CASSLLSGTFYEQYF.

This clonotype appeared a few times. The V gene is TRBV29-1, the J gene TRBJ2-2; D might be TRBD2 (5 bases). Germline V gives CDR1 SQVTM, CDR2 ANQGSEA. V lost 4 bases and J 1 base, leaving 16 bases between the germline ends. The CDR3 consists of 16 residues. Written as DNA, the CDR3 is TGCAGCGTTGTATTGACTACGAACTTGAACACCGGGGAGCTGTTTTTT. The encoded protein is CSVVLTTNLNTGELFF.

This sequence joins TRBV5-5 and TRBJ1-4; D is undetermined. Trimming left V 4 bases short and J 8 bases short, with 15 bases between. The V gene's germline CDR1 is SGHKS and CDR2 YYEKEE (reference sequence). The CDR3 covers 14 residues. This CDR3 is CASSLALGEEKLFF. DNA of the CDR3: TGTGCCAGCAGCCTCGCCCTCGGCGAGGAAAAACTGTTTTTT.

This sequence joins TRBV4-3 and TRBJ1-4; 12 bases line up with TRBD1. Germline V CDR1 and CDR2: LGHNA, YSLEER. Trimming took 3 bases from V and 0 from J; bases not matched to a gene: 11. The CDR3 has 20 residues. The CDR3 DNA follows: TGCGCCAGCAGCCAGGACCTTGGGACAGGGGGCTTAACAACTAATGAAAAACTGTTTTTT. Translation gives CASSQDLGTGGLTTNEKLFF.

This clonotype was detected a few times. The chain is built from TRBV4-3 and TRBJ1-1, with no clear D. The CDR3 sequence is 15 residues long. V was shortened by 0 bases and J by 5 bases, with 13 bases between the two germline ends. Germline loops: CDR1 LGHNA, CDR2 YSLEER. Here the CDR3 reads CASSQDLGVETEAFF. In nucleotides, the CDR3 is TGCGCCAGCAGCCAAGACCTTGGGGTGGAGACTGAAGCTTTCTTT.

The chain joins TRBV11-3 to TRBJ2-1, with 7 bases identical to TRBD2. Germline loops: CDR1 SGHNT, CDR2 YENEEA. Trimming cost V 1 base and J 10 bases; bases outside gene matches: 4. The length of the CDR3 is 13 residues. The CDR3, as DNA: TGTGCCAGCAGCTTAGTGGCGGGAGAGGAGCAGTTCTTC. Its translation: CASSLVAGEEQFF.

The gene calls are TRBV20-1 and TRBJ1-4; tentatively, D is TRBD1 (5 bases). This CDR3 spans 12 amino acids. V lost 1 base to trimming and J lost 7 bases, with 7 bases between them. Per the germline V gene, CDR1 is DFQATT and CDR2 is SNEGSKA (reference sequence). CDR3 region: CSARVGTEKLFF. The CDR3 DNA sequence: TGCAGTGCTAGAGTAGGGACTGAAAAACTGTTTTTT.

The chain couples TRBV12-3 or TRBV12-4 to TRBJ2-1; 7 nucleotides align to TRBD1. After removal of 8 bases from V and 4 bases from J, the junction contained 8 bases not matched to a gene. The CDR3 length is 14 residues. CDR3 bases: TGTGCCAGCTGTTACGGGACAGCTTACAATGAGCAGTTCTTC. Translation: CASCYGTAYNEQFF.

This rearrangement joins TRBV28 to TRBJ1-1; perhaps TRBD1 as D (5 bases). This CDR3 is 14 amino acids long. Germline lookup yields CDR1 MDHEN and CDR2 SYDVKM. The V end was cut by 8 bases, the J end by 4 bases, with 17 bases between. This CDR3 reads CASVVAGRGTEAFF. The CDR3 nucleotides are TGTGCCAGCGTCGTGGCGGGGCGGGGCACTGAAGCTTTCTTT.

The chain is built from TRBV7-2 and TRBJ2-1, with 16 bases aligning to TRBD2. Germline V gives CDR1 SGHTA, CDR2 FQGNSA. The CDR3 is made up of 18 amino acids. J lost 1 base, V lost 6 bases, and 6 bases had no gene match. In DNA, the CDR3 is TGTGCCAGCAGGACTGGGACTAGCGGGAGGGTATCCTACAATGAGCAGTTCTTC. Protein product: CASRTGTSGRVSYNEQFF.

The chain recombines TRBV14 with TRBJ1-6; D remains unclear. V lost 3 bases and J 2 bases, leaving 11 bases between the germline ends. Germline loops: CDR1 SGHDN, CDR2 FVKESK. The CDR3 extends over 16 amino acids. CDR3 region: CASSHEANPYNSPLHF. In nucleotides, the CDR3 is TGTGCCAGCAGCCATGAGGCGAACCCCTATAATTCACCCCTCCACTTT. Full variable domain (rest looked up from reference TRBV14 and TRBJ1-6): EAGVTQFPSHSVIEKGQTVTLRCDPISGHDNLYWYRRVMGKEIKFLLHFVKESKQDESGMPNNRFLAERTGGTYSTLKVQPAELEDSGVYFCASSHEANPYNSPLHFGNGTRLTVT.

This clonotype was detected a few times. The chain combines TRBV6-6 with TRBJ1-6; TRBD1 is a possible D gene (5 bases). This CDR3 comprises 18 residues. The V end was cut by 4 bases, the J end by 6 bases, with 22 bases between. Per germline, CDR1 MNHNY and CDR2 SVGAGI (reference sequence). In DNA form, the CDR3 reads TGTGCCAGCAGTTTTTCACCGACAGCCGAGTACCTTAATTCACCCCTCCACTTT. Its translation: CASSFSPTAEYLNSPLHF.

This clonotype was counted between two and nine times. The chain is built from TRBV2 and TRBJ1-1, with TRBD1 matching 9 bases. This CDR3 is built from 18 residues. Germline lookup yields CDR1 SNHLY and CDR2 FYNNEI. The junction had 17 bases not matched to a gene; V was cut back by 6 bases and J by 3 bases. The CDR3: CASSDFGTGWAGHTEAFF. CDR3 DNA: TGTGCCAGCAGCGACTTCGGGACAGGGTGGGCTGGCCACACTGAAGCTTTCTTT.

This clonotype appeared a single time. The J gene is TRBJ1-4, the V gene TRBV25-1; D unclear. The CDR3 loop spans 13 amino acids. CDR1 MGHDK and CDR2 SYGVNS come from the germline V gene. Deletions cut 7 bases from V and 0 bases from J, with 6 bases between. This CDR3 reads CASNAPTNEKLFF. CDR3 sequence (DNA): TGTGCCAGCAACGCCCCAACTAATGAAAAACTGTTTTTT.

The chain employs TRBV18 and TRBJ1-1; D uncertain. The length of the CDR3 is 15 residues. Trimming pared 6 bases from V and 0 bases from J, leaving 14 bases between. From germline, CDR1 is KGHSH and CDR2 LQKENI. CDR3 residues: CASSPDGVMNTEAFF. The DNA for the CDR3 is TGTGCCAGCTCGCCAGACGGGGTGATGAACACTGAAGCTTTCTTT.

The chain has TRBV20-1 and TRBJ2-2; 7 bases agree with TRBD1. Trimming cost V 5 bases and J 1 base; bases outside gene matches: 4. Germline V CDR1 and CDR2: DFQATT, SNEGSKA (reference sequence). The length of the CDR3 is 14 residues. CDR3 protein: CSAGTVLNTGELFF. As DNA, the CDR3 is TGCAGTGCTGGGACAGTCCTGAACACCGGGGAGCTGTTTTTT.

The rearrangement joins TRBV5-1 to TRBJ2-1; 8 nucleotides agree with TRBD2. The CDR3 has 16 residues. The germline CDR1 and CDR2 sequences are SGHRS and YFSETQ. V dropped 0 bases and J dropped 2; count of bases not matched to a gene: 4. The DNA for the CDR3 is TGCGCCAGCAGCTTGGACACTAGCGGCCCCTACAATGAGCAGTTCTTC. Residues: CASSLDTSGPYNEQFF.

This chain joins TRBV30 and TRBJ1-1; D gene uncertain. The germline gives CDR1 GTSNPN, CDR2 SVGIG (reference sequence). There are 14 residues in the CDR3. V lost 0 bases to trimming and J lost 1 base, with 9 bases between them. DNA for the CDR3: TGTGCCTGGAGTGTACTAGTGGGGAACACTGAAGCTTTCTTT. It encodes CAWSVLVGNTEAFF.

The CDR3 reads CASSQVEAGATYNEQFF. In DNA, the CDR3 is TGCGCCAGCAGCCAAGTAGAGGCGGGAGCGACCTACAATGAGCAGTTCTTC. The chain joins TRBV4-3 to TRBJ2-1, with TRBD2 identical over 7 bases. Germline lookup yields CDR1 LGHNA and CDR2 YSLEER. J lost 2 bases, V lost 1 base, and 8 bases had no gene match. CDR3 length: 17 amino acids.

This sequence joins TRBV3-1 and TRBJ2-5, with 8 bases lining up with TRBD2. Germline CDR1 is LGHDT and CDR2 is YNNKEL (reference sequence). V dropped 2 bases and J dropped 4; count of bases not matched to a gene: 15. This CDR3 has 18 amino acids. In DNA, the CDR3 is TGTGCCAGCAGCCAAAAGGCCAGGTCTAGCGGGTTGATAGAGACCCAGTACTTC. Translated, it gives CASSQKARSSGLIETQYF.

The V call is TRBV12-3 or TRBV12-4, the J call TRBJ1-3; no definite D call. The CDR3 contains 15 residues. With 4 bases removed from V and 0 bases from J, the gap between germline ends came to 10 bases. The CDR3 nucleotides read TGTGCCAGCAGTTCTCTTACTACCTCTGGAAACACCATATATTTT. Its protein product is CASSSLTTSGNTIYF.

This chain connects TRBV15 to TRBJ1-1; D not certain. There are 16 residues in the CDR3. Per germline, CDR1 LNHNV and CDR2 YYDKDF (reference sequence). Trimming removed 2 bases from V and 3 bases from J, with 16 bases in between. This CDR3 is CATSRTNSRHYTEAFF. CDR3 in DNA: TGTGCCACCAGCAGAACAAACTCTCGACACTACACTGAAGCTTTCTTT.

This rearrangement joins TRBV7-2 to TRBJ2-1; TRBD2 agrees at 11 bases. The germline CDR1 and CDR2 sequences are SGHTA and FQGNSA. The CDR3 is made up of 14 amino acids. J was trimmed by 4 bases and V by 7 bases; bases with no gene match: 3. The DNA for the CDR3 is TGTGCCAGCACTATAGCGGGAGGGTACAATGAGCAGTTCTTC. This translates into CASTIAGGYNEQFF. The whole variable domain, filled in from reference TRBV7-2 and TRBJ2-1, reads GAGVSQSPSNKVTEKGKDVELRCDPISGHTALYWYRQSLGQGLEFLIYFQGNSAPDKSGLPSDRFSAERTGGSVSTLTIQRTQQEDSAVYLCASTIAGGYNEQFFGPGTRLTVL.

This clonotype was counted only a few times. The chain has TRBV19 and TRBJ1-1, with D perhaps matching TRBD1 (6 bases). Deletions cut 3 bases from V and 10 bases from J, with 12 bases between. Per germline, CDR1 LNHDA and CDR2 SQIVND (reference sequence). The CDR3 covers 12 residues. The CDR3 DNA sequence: TGTGCCAGTAGTATTTCTGCAGGGGCAGCTTTCTTT. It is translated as CASSISAGAAFF.